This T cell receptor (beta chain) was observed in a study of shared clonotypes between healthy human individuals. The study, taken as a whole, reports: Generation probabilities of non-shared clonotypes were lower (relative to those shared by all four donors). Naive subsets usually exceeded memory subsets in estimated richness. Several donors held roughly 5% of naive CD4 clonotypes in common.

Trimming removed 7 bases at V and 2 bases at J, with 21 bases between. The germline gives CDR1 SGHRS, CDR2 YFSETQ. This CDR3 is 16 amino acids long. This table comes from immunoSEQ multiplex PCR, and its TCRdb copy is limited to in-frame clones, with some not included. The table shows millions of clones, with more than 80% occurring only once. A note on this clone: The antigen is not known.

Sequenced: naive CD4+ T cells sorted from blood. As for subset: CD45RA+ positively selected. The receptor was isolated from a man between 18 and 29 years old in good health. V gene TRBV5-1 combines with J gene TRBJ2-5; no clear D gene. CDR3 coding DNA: TGCGCCAGCTGCTGGGGTGACCCAAGGGTACAAGAGACCCAGTACTTC. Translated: CASCWGDPRVQETQYF.